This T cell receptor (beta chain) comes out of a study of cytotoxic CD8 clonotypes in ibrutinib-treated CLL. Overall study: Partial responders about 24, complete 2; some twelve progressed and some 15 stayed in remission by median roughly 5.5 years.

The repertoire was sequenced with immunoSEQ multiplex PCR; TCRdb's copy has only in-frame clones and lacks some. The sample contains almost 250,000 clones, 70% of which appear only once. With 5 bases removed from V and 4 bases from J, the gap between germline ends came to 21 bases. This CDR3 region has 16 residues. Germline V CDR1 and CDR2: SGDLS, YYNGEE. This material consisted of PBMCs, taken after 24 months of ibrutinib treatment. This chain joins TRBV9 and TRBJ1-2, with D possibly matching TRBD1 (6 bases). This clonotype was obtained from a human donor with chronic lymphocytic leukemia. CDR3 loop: CASRGEGARGGYGYTF. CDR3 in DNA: TGTGCCAGCAGGGGAGAAGGGGCTCGAGGGGGCTATGGCTACACCTTC.